Listed here is a single T cell receptor beta chain. Its target is not known. This specimen comes from a study of a mutant IDH1 vaccine in newly diagnosed glioma. The time point denotes: week 35, safety follow-up. Every vaccine dose comprised 300 ug of mutant IDH1 20-mer peptide plus topical imiquimod. The CDR3 totals 17 residues. V was cut by 2 bases and J by 3 bases, with 19 bases left in between. Germline CDR1 and CDR2: SGHAT and FQNNGV. TCRdb's copy holds only in-frame clones and misses some; the assay was immunoSEQ multiplex PCR. The data contain 60,000 to 75,000 clones, approximately 86% of them singletons.

The chain uses TRBV11-2 and TRBJ2-5; D possibly corresponds to TRBD1 (5 bases). The sequence derives from a man aged 25 to 40 with glioma. Sequenced here: PBMCs, sampled from a glioma patient whose treatment included an IDH1 peptide vaccine. The CDR3, as DNA: TGTGCCAGCAGCTTAATTGCACGGAGACAGCCAAAAGAGACCCAGTACTTC. It codes for CASSLIARRQPKETQYF. The variable domain in full, with the rest retrieved from reference TRBV11-2 and TRBJ2-5, is EAGVAQSPRYKIIEKRQSVAFWCNPISGHATLYWYQQILGQGPKLLIQFQNNGVVDDSQLPKDRFSAERLKGVDSTLKIQPAKLEDSAVYLCASSLIARRQPKETQYFGPGTRLLVL.